These 24 T cell receptor beta chains were all obtained from the same sample, sequenced in a study of spatial heterogeneity in lung cancer. The time point was: sample taken at primary tumor resection. Researchers sequenced whole RNA taken from tumor, nontumor lung or frozen PBMC without sorting. In TCRdb, the 5' RACE reads were re-called with MiXCR into one record per CDR3 protein. Here the sample spans more than 10,000 distinct CDR3 sequences, 14% being singletons. The starting material was PBMCs, obtained at surgery. Receptors originate from a male donor with early-stage non-small cell lung cancer.

This clonotype was found many times. V usage is TRBV27 and J usage is TRBJ1-2, with a tentative D call TRBD1 (5 bases). Trimming cost V 6 bases and J 3 bases, with 20 bases left between them. CDR3 length equals 16 residues. Germline CDR1 MNHEY, CDR2 SMNVEV (reference sequence). The CDR3 loop is CASSPNSVGTHYGYTF. For the CDR3, the DNA is TGTGCCAGCAGCCCTAACAGCGTGGGGACTCACTATGGCTACACCTTC.

This clonotype was observed many times. The chain joins TRBV6-2 or TRBV6-3 to TRBJ2-1; 10 nucleotides agree with TRBD1. V gave up 6 bases and J gave up 3 bases; unmatched junction bases: 11. This CDR3 contains 17 residues. CDR1 is MNHEY and CDR2 is SVGEGT in the germline V gene. The chain's CDR3 is CASSPLGQGVIYNEQFF. CDR3 DNA: TGTGCCAGCAGCCCCTTAGGACAGGGGGTAATCTACAATGAGCAGTTCTTC.

This sequence joins TRBV20-1 and TRBJ1-1, with 7 bases fitting TRBD1. Per germline, CDR1 DFQATT and CDR2 SNEGSKA (reference sequence). There are 13 residues in the CDR3. The V segment lost 5 bases and the J segment 1 base; nucleotides outside the gene matches: 4. CDR3 loop: CSAPQGQNTEAFF. CDR3 DNA sequence: TGCAGTGCTCCACAGGGGCAGAACACTGAAGCTTTCTTT.

This clonotype was recorded many times. The V and J genes are TRBV5-1 and TRBJ1-5, with D possibly being TRBD1 (5 bases). Germline CDR1 is SGHRS and CDR2 is YFSETQ. This CDR3 has 14 amino acids. V shed 0 bases and J shed 4 bases, with 8 bases lying between them. CDR3 region: CASSLGAGNQPQHF. For the CDR3, the DNA is TGCGCCAGCAGCTTGGGGGCAGGGAATCAGCCCCAGCATTTT.

Ten or more counts support this clonotype. The chain is built from TRBV7-9 and TRBJ2-1; D not certain. CDR1 and CDR2 (germline): SEHNR, FQNEAQ (reference sequence). V lost 5 bases and J lost 0, with 8 bases in between. The CDR3 extends over 14 amino acids. CDR3 loop: CASSPDGSYNEQFF. For the CDR3, the DNA is TGTGCCAGCAGCCCGGACGGCTCCTACAATGAGCAGTTCTTC.

This clonotype showed up many times. V gene TRBV29-1 combines with J gene TRBJ2-3, with D perhaps matching TRBD1 or TRBD2 (5 bases each). The germline V and J ends were trimmed by 4 bases and 3 bases, with 14 bases remaining between them. Germline assignment: CDR1 SQVTM and CDR2 ANQGSEA. The CDR3 contains 14 residues. CDR3 loop: CSVGEGTRTDTQYF. In DNA form, the CDR3 reads TGCAGCGTTGGAGAGGGGACCCGGACAGATACGCAGTATTTT.

The sample holds a few counts of this clonotype. The chain carries TRBV6-5 and TRBJ2-2; D not resolved. The CDR3 contains 15 residues. The germline gives CDR1 MNHEY, CDR2 SVGAGI. Trimming removed 1 base at V and 2 bases at J, with 8 bases between. The CDR3 reads CASSYFRHNTGELFF. Here the CDR3 DNA reads TGTGCCAGCAGTTACTTCAGACATAACACCGGGGAGCTGTTTTTT.

This clonotype was seen repeatedly, ten times or more. The chain carries TRBV5-1 and TRBJ1-1; TRBD1 might be the D (5 bases). The V gene lost 1 base and the J gene lost 0 bases, with 10 bases spanning the gap. The CDR3 has 15 residues. CDR1 and CDR2 (germline): SGHRS, YFSETQ. Written as DNA, the CDR3 is TGCGCCAGCAGCTTGTCGGGGGATATGAACACTGAAGCTTTCTTT. Amino acids: CASSLSGDMNTEAFF.

The chain combines TRBV6-2 or TRBV6-3 with TRBJ1-6, with D possibly TRBD1 on 5 matching bases. The CDR3 is made up of 12 amino acids. Per germline, CDR1 MNHEY and CDR2 SVGEGT. Trimming cost V 6 bases and J 14 bases, with 14 bases left between them. The DNA of the CDR3 is TGTGCCAGCAGCCAGGGACTTGTATCCCTCCACTTT. Translation gives CASSQGLVSLHF.

This clonotype was counted ten times or more. This chain uses TRBV20-1 with TRBJ2-7; possible D gene TRBD1, 6 bases. Germline CDR1 and CDR2: DFQATT and SNEGSKA (reference sequence). The CDR3 is made up of 14 amino acids. The V end was cut by 3 bases, the J end by 5 bases, with 17 bases between. CDR3 coding DNA: TGCAGTGCTAGCAGGGGACAATCAGGGGACGAGCAGTACTTC. Translated, it gives CSASRGQSGDEQYF.

This clonotype was observed many times. The chain is built from TRBV5-4 and TRBJ1-4, with D maybe TRBD1 (5 bases). There are 13 residues in the CDR3. Germline CDR1 SGHNT, CDR2 YYREEE (reference sequence). Trimming pared 4 bases from V and 7 bases from J, leaving 11 bases between. CDR3 coding DNA: TGTGCCAGCAGCCCTACGAGGGGTGAAAAACTGTTTTTT. It is translated as CASSPTRGEKLFF.

This clonotype was recorded a few times. This chain uses TRBV5-4 with TRBJ2-5; unclear D gene. Deletions cut 0 bases from V and 3 bases from J, with 3 bases between. The germline V gene encodes CDR1 SGHNT and CDR2 YYREEE (reference sequence). CDR3 length: 12 amino acids. CDR3 in amino acids: CASSLDEETQYF. CDR3 coding DNA: TGTGCCAGCAGCTTGGATGAAGAGACCCAGTACTTC.

This clonotype was found many times. The V and J genes are TRBV7-2 and TRBJ2-1; D might be TRBD2 (5 bases). CDR1 is SGHTA, CDR2 FQGNSA, per germline. Trimming took 1 base from V and 4 from J, leaving 11 bases between them. The CDR3 covers 15 residues. This CDR3 reads CASSLGGFLYNEQFF. DNA of the CDR3: TGTGCCAGCAGCTTAGGAGGGTTTCTTTACAATGAGCAGTTCTTC.

CDR3 protein: CSARDQGISTDTQYF. For the CDR3, the DNA is TGCAGTGCTAGAGATCAAGGGATAAGCACAGATACGCAGTATTTT. V usage is TRBV20-1 and J usage is TRBJ2-3; D is unclear. V was shortened by 0 bases and J by 0 bases, with 10 bases between the two germline ends. Germline-derived CDR1 and CDR2 are DFQATT and SNEGSKA (reference sequence). The CDR3 is 15 residues long.

V is TRBV29-1 and J is TRBJ2-1; 7 nucleotides agree with TRBD1. The trim removed 3 bases at V and 5 bases at J, leaving 1 base unmatched. The length of the CDR3 is 12 residues. Germline V lookup: CDR1 SQVTM, CDR2 ANQGSEA. Here the CDR3 DNA reads TGCAGCGTTGACAGGGGGAACAATGAGCAGTTCTTC. It translates to CSVDRGNNEQFF.

This clonotype was detected many times. The chain couples TRBV20-1 to TRBJ1-2; D not certain. V lost 3 bases and J lost 6, with 8 bases in between. Germline V gene data show CDR1 as DFQATT and CDR2 as SNEGSKA (reference sequence). This CDR3 comprises 11 residues. The CDR3 DNA sequence: TGCAGTGCTAGTTGGGGAAATGGCTACACCTTC. It yields the protein CSASWGNGYTF.

By sample fraction, this clonotype is medium-sized (0.01 to 0.1%). The chain carries TRBV6-2 or TRBV6-3 and TRBJ1-3; no definite D call. CDR1 and CDR2 from the germline V gene are MNHEY and SVGEGT. Trimming stripped 5 bases from V and 3 bases from J, with 2 bases between. This CDR3 is built from 11 residues. The CDR3 nucleotides read TGTGCCAGCAGTCATGGAAACACCATATATTTT. It yields the protein CASSHGNTIYF.

The J gene is TRBJ1-5, the V gene TRBV20-1, with TRBD1 matching over 9 bases. The CDR3 covers 12 residues. V lost 5 bases and J lost 7; bases outside the gene matches: 3. CDR1 and CDR2 (germline): DFQATT, SNEGSKA (reference sequence). The CDR3 loop reads CSAGQGSQPQHF. The CDR3 nucleotides read TGCAGTGCTGGACAGGGGAGCCAGCCCCAGCATTTT.

This clonotype was seen only a few times. This rearrangement joins TRBV7-2 to TRBJ2-2, with D unclear. V gave up 3 bases and J gave up 6 bases, with 5 bases separating them. Germline CDR1 SGHTA, CDR2 FQGNSA. This CDR3 contains 12 residues. CDR3 region: CASSFLAGELFF. The CDR3 nucleotides are TGTGCCAGCAGCTTTTTAGCCGGGGAGCTGTTTTTT.

This clonotype has just a few counts. A read error may produce the germline difference seen at one junction end. The rearrangement links TRBV4-2 to TRBJ1-2; tentatively, D is TRBD1 (5 bases). CDR3 length: 15 residues. From germline, CDR1 is LGHNA and CDR2 YNFKEQ. The CDR3 nucleotides read TGTGCCAGCAGCCAATCGGGGCAGACTAATTATGGCTACACCTTC. Translating gives CASSQSGQTNYGYTF.

This clonotype was detected only a few times. The chain is built from TRBV2 and TRBJ2-7, with TRBD1 identical over 10 bases. With 6 bases clipped from V and 3 bases from J, the junction kept 11 bases outside the gene matches. The CDR3 length is 16 residues. CDR1 is SNHLY, CDR2 FYNNEI, per germline. The CDR3 protein is CASSYFPGQGYYEQYF. CDR3 coding DNA: TGTGCCAGCAGCTACTTCCCGGGACAGGGGTACTACGAGCAGTACTTC.

The sample holds many counts of this clonotype. The V call is TRBV7-6, the J call TRBJ2-3; D possibly corresponds to TRBD2 (6 bases). The CDR3 has 14 amino acids. The germline V gene encodes CDR1 SGHVS and CDR2 FNYEAQ. Trimming took off 4 bases at V and 5 bases at J, with 13 bases between the two ends. CDR3 in amino acids: CASSYGGVGDTQYF. Written as DNA, the CDR3 is TGTGCCAGCAGCTACGGCGGGGTAGGAGATACGCAGTATTTT.

In this sample, this clonotype turned up a few times. In nucleotides, the CDR3 is TGCGCCAGCAGCCAAGGCCCCGGGAGCTACGAGCAGTACTTC. This translates into CASSQGPGSYEQYF. The genes are TRBV4-3 and TRBJ2-7; the D gene is possibly TRBD2 (6 bases). The V end lost 1 base, the J end lost 3 bases, and 10 bases lay between the germline ends. The CDR3 totals 14 residues. Per the germline V gene, CDR1 is LGHNA and CDR2 is YSLEER.

This clonotype has a handful of counts. This sequence joins TRBV20-1 and TRBJ1-1; no firm D call. Per germline, CDR1 DFQATT and CDR2 SNEGSKA (reference sequence). V was cut by 6 bases and J by 0 bases, with 14 bases left in between. The CDR3 is 14 residues long. CDR3 bases: TGCAGTGCCGGGGAGAAGGCTGTGAACACTGAAGCTTTCTTT. This codes for CSAGEKAVNTEAFF.